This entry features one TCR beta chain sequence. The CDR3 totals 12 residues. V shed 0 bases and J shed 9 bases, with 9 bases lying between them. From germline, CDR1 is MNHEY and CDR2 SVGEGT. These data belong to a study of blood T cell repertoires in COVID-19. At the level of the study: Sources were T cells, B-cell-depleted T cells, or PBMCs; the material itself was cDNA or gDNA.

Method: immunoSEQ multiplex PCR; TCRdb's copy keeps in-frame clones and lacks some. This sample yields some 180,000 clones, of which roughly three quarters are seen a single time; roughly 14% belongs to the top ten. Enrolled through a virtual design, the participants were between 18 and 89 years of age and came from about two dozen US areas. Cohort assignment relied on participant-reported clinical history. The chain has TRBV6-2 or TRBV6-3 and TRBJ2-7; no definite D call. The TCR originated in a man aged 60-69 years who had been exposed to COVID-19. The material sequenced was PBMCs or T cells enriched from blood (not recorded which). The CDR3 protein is CASSYSGSGQYF. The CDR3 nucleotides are TGTGCCAGCAGTTACTCCGGCTCAGGGCAGTACTTC.